Listed below are T cell receptor beta chains from one sample, sequenced in a study of human T cells and chemical hapten exposure. In TCRdb, the 5' RACE reads were re-called with MiXCR into one record per CDR3 protein. The table records 95,000 to 120,000 distinct CDR3 sequences, around 20% of them present only once. The receptors derive from a human donor in good health. Both conserved end residues are part of each CDR3. The D gene is left open where the match is weak. Expanded clones get a size class; other rows say once, few or many, or leave the size out.

clone_size | j_call | v_call | d_call | cdr3_nt | cdr3_aa
- | TRBJ2-3 | TRBV27 | TRBD2 | TGTGCCAGCAGTTCGACTAGCAAGGGTTACACAGATACGCAGTATTTT | CASSSTSKGYTDTQYF
few | TRBJ1-5 | TRBV29-1 | - | TGCAGCGTGGACGGGACACCCCAGCCCCAGCATTTT | CSVDGTPQPQHF
few | TRBJ1-2 | TRBV11-2 | - | TGTGCCAGCAGCTTAGGGTTCGGGGTGCGTGGCTACACCTTC | CASSLGFGVRGYTF
- | TRBJ2-1 | TRBV20-1 | TRBD2 | TGCAGTGCTAGAGATAGAGGCGGGAGGGAGCAGTTCTTC | CSARDRGGREQFF
few | TRBJ1-2 | TRBV2 | TRBD1 | TGTGCCAGCAGTGGGACAGGGACGTATGGCTACACCTTC | CASSGTGTYGYTF
- | TRBJ1-1 | TRBV12-3/TRBV12-4 | - | TGTGCCAGCAGTTCGGGGATGAACACTGAAGCTTTCTTT | CASSSGMNTEAFF
few | TRBJ1-1 | TRBV28 | - | TGTGCCAGCAGTTTATCTTGGAACACTGAAGCTTTCTTT | CASSLSWNTEAFF
- | TRBJ2-3 | TRBV29-1 | TRBD2 | TGCAGCGTTGAAGATCTGAGGGGTGAAACTAGCGGGAGCCATACGCAGTATTTT | CSVEDLRGETSGSHTQYF
- | TRBJ1-2 | TRBV7-2 | - | TGTGCCAGCAGCTTACTCCCGAACTATGGCTACACCTTC | CASSLLPNYGYTF
- | TRBJ1-5 | TRBV2 | - | TGTGCCAGCAGTCGCGTTGTTTCCGGGCCCCAGCATTTT | CASSRVVSGPQHF
- | TRBJ1-5 | TRBV3-1 | - | TGTGCCAGCAGCCAAGGAACGGGGGATCCCCAGCATTTT | CASSQGTGDPQHF
few | TRBJ1-1 | TRBV7-9 | - | TGTGCCAGGCTCCCACTAGGAAGCGGACTGAACACTGAAGCTTTCTTT | CARLPLGSGLNTEAFF
- | TRBJ1-2 | TRBV6-1 | - | TGTGCCAGCAGTGAAGAAGGTGTCTATGGCTACACCTTC | CASSEEGVYGYTF
few | TRBJ2-5 | TRBV20-1 | - | TGCAGTGCTCTTCCGGACGCCAGAGACCAGTACTTC | CSALPDARDQYF
few | TRBJ2-7 | TRBV5-1 | - | TGCGCCAGCAGCCCTTACGCGGGCTACGAGCAGTACTTC | CASSPYAGYEQYF
few | TRBJ2-2 | TRBV14 | - | TGTGCCAGCAGCCAAGATTGGGGAACCGGGGAGCTGTTTTTT | CASSQDWGTGELFF
- | TRBJ1-1 | TRBV5-1 | TRBD1 | TGCGCCAGCAGCTTGGTGGGACAGGGGGCCGCTGAAGCTTTCTTT | CASSLVGQGAAEAFF
- | TRBJ1-4 | TRBV20-1 | TRBD1 | TGCAGTGCGCGCCCGGGACAGTCTAGGGGGGAAAAACTGTTTTTT | CSARPGQSRGEKLFF
- | TRBJ2-7 | TRBV7-9 | TRBD2 | TGTGCCAGCAGCTTAGGTGGTAGCGGGACCTACGAGCAGTACTTC | CASSLGGSGTYEQYF
- | TRBJ1-1 | TRBV10-3 | TRBD1 | TGTGCCATAACAGACCCCAAGACAGGGCGCACTGAAGCTTTCTTT | CAITDPKTGRTEAFF
- | TRBJ2-1 | TRBV27 | - | TGTGCCAGCAGTCCTGGACAGGAGCAGTTCTTC | CASSPGQEQFF
few | TRBJ2-4 | TRBV28 | - | TGTGCCAGCCTTGAGGGGGCCAAAAACATTCAGTACTTC | CASLEGAKNIQYF
few | TRBJ2-1 | TRBV5-1 | - | TGCGCCAGCAGCTTGAGTCAAGGGGTCAATGAGCAGTTCTTC | CASSLSQGVNEQFF
- | TRBJ1-5 | TRBV4-1 | - | TGCGCCAGCAGTCAAACAGGGCTAATGGGCAATCAGCCCCAGCATTTT | CASSQTGLMGNQPQHF
few | TRBJ2-6 | TRBV28 | TRBD1 | TGTGCCAGCAGGGAGACAGGGGCATCTGCGGGGGCCAACGTCCTGACTTTC | CASRETGASAGANVLTF
few | TRBJ2-2 | TRBV6-5 | - | TGTGCCAGCAGTTACAGTAAGGAGCCCACCGGGGAGCTGTTTTTT | CASSYSKEPTGELFF
- | TRBJ2-1 | TRBV7-2 | - | TGTGCCAGCAGCAACCGAGGAGTAGCCAGCAATGAGCAGTTCTTC | CASSNRGVASNEQFF
- | TRBJ2-5 | TRBV5-4 | TRBD2 | TGTGCCAGCAGCTTAGCGGGAGTGGAAGAGACCCAGTACTTC | CASSLAGVEETQYF